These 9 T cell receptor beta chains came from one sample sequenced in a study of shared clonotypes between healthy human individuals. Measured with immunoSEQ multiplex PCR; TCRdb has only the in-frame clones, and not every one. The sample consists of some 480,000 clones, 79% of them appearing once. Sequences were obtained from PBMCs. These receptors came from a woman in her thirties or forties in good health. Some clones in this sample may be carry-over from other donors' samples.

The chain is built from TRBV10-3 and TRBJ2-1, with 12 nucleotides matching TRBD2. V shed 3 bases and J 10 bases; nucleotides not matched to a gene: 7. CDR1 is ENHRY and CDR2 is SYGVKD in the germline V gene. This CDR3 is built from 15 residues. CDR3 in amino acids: CAISDSPGLAGEQFF. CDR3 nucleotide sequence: TGTGCCATCAGTGATTCCCCCGGACTAGCGGGAGAGCAGTTCTTC.

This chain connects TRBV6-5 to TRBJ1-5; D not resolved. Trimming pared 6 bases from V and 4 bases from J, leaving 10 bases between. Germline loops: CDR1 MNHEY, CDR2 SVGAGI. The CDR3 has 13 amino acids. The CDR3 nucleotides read TGTGCCAGCAGCCGAGGACCAAATCAGCCCCAGCATTTT. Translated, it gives CASSRGPNQPQHF.

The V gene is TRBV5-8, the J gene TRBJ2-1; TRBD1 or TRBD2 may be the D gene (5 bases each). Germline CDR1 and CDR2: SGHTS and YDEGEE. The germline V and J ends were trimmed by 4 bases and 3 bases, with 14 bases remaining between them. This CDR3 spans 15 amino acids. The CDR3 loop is CASSHGTLYYNEQFF. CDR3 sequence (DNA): TGTGCCAGCAGCCACGGGACCCTCTACTACAATGAGCAGTTCTTC.

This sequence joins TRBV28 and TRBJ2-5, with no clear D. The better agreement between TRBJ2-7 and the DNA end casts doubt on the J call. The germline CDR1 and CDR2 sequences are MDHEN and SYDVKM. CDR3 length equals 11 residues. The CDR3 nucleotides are TGTGCCAGCAGAAGAGACTACGAGCAGTACTTC. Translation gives CASRRDYEQYF.

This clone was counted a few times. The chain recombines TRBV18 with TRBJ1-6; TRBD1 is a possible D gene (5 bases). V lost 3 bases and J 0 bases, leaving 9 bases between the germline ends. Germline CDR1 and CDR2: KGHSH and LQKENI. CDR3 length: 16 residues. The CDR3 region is CASSPTAFSYNSPLHF. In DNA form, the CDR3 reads TGTGCCAGCTCACCGACAGCTTTCTCCTATAATTCACCCCTCCACTTT.

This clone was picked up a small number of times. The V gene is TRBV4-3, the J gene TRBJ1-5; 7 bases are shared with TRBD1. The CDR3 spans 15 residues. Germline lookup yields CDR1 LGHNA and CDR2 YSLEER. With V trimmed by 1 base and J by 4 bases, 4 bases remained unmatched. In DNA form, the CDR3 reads TGCGCCAGCAGCCAAGGCATACAGGGGAATCAGCCCCAGCATTTT. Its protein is CASSQGIQGNQPQHF.

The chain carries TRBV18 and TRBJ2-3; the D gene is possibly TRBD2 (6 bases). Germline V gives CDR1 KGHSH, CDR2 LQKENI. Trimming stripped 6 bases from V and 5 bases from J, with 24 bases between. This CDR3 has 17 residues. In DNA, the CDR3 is TGTGCCAGCTCCCCGAATCCTAGCGCCCTAAGTGGAGATACGCAGTATTTT. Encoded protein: CASSPNPSALSGDTQYF.

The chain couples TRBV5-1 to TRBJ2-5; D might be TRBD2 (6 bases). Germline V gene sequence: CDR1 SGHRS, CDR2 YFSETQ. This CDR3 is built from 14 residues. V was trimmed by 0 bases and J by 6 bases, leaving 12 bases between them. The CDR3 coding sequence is TGCGCCAGCAGCTTGGGATCGGACTATCAGACCCAGTACTTC. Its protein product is CASSLGSDYQTQYF.

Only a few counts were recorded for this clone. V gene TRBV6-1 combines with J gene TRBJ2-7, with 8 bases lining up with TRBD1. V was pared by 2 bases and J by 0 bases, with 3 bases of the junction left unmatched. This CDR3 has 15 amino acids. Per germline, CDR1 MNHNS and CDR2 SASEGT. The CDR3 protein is CASSEFGTGSYEQYF. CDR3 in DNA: TGTGCCAGCAGTGAATTCGGGACAGGCTCCTACGAGCAGTACTTC.